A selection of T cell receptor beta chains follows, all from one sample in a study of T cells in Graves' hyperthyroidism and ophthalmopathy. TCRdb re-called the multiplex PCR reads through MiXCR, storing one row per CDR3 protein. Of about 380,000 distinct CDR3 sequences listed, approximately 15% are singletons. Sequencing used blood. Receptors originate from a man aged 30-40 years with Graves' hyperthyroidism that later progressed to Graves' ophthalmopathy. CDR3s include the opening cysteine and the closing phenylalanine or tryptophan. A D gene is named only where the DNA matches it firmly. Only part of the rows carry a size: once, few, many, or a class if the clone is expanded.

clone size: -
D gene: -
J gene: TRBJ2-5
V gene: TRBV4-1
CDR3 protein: CASSQNRNIQETQYF
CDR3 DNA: TGCGCCAGCAGCCAAAACAGGAATATCCAAGAGACCCAGTACTTC

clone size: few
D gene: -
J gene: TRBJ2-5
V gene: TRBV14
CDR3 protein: CASSPVWRQETQYF
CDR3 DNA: TGTGCCAGCAGCCCGGTTTGGAGGCAAGAGACCCAGTACTTC

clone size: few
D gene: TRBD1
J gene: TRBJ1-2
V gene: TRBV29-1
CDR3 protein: CSAQRDSWGYTF
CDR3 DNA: TGCAGCGCTCAACGGGACAGCTGGGGCTACACCTTC

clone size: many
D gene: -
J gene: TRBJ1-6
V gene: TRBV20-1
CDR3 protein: CSALRDHSPLHF
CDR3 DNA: TGCAGTGCTCTCCGGGACCACTCACCCCTCCACTTT

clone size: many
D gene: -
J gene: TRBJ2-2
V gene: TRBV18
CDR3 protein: CASSPPQNTGELFF
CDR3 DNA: TGTGCCAGCTCACCACCTCAGAACACCGGGGAGCTGTTTTTT

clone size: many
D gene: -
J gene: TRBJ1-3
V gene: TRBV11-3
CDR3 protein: CASSHYSGNTIYF
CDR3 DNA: TGTGCCAGCAGCCATTATTCTGGAAACACCATATATTTT

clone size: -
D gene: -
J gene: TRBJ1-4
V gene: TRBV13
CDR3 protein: CASSLGRERFF
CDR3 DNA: TGTGCCAGCAGCTTAGGCCGGGAAAGGTTTTTT

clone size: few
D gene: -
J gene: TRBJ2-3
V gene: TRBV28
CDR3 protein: CASSYGTGSTDTQYF
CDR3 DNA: TGTGCCAGCAGTTACGGGACGGGGAGCACAGATACGCAGTATTTT

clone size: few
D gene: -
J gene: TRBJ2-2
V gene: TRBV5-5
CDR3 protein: CASKGRVDTGELFF
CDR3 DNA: TGTGCCAGCAAGGGCAGGGTGGACACCGGGGAGCTGTTTTTT

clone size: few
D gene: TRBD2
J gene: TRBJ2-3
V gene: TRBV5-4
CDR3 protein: CASSLGLLAGGFTDTQYF
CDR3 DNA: TGTGCCAGCAGCCTTGGTCTGCTAGCGGGGGGCTTCACAGATACGCAGTATTTT

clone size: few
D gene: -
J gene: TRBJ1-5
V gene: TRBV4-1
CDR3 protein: CASSQQGWRQPQHF
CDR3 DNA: TGCGCCAGCAGCCAACAGGGTTGGCGTCAGCCCCAGCATTTT

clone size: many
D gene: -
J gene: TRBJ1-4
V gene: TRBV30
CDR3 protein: CAWTAAPTNEKLFF
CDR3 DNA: TGTGCCTGGACGGCGGCCCCTACTAATGAAAAACTGTTTTTT

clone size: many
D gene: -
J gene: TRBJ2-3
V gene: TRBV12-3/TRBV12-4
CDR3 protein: CASSSRGTDTQYF
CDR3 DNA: TGTGCCAGCAGTTCGCGAGGTACAGATACGCAGTATTTT

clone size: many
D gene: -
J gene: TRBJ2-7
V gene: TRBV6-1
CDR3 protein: CASSEIPGSYEQYF
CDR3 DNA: TGTGCCAGCAGTGAAATCCCGGGTTCCTACGAGCAGTACTTC

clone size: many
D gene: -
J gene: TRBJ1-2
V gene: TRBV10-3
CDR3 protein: CAISDFAPSNYGYTF
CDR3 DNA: TGTGCCATCAGTGACTTCGCCCCGTCAAACTATGGCTACACCTTC

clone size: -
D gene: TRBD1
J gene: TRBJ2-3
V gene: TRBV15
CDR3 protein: CATSRGQGRTDTQYF
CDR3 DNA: TGTGCCACCAGCAGAGGACAGGGCCGCACAGATACGCAGTATTTT